This T cell receptor beta chain came from a study of beta chain features in type 1 diabetes. Study details: Age, gender and cell yields were similar between patients and healthy donors. Study-wide results and limits: Compared with healthy donors, patients appeared to share more similar naive, central memory and regulatory TCRB repertoires. Among all four CD4+ subsets, Type 1 diabetes patients had TCRB CDR3s that were moderately but significantly shorter.

This CDR3 region has 15 residues. V lost 3 bases and J lost 4, with 12 bases in between. Germline values: CDR1 MGHRA, CDR2 YSYEKL. Sequencing targeted expressed TCRB transcripts, as all isolated RNA had been reverse transcribed. Sequencing used immunoSEQ multiplex PCR; TCRdb keeps in-frame clones, though not all of them. Among 45,000 to 60,000 clones listed, approximately 43% were seen once. Donors underwent one heparinised blood draw, about 120 mL on average. Notes on this clone: Antigen: not known.

What was sequenced was stem cell memory CD4+ T cells from blood. The rearrangement joins TRBV4-1 to TRBJ2-2; perhaps TRBD1 as D (6 bases). The clonotype comes from a man aged 25 to 40 with type 1 diabetes. CDR3 region: CASSQGTGRTGELFF. CDR3 coding DNA: TGCGCCAGCAGCCAGGGAACAGGGCGCACCGGGGAGCTGTTTTTT.